The 24 T cell receptor beta chains below all came from one sample that was sequenced in a study of CD8+CD57+ T cells in acquired aplastic anemia. TCR beta VDJ and CDR3 were profiled, and genomic DNA was the template. A single record per CDR3 protein comes from TCRdb applying MiXCR to the reads. This repertoire shows 250,000 or so distinct CDR3 sequences, more than 45% found once; its top ten account for 7.8%. Patients sequenced had flow cytometry evidence of CD8+CD57+ cell expansion. Sequenced material: sorted CD4+, CD8+, or CD8+CD57+ T cells (not recorded which) from PBMCs. All receptors derive from a human donor with aplastic anemia.

The chain has TRBV15 and TRBJ1-4, with a weak D call TRBD1 (5 bases). V lost 5 bases and J 8 bases, leaving 18 bases between the germline ends. This CDR3 spans 15 amino acids. The V gene's germline CDR1 is LNHNV and CDR2 YYDKDF (reference sequence). CDR3 nucleotide sequence: TGTGCCACCAGCGCAACGGACGGGGGTCACGAAAAACTGTTTTTT. Its protein is CATSATDGGHEKLFF.

Worth noting for this clonotype: Sequence at one end of the junction differs from germline and may be a read error. The rearrangement joins TRBV12-3 or TRBV12-4 to TRBJ2-1; the D is unclear. The CDR3 is 12 residues long. The CDR3 region has the DNA TGTGCCAGCAGTTTATCATACAATGAGCAGTCCTTC. It is translated as CASSLSYNEQSF.

As to this clonotype: One end of the junction fails to match germline, which may point to a read error. This chain links TRBV2 with TRBJ1-1; D ambiguous. The CDR3 loop spans 12 amino acids. Germline CDR1 reads SNHLY; CDR2 reads FYNNEI. The CDR3 nucleotides read TGTGCCAGCAGCGAAGAGAACACTGAAGCTTTCTTT. Translating it yields CASSEENTEAFF.

CDR3 DNA: TGTGCCAGCAGCTTACACTCGCTTAAATTAGAGCAGTACTTC. This codes for CASSLHSLKLEQYF. V is TRBV7-3 and J is TRBJ2-7; D remains ambiguous. CDR1 SGHTA and CDR2 FQGTGA come from the germline V gene. The CDR3 has 14 amino acids. The V end lost 2 bases, the J end lost 7 bases, and 15 bases lay between the germline ends.

The chain carries TRBV20-1 and TRBJ2-3; weak D call: TRBD2 (7 bases). Germline V gene lookup returns CDR1 DFQATT and CDR2 SNEGSKA (reference sequence). Deletions cut 0 bases from V and 5 bases from J, with 15 bases between. The CDR3 runs to 15 residues. The CDR3 DNA follows: TGCAGTGCTAGAGATGACGGGGGGCGGATAGATACGCAGTATTTT. It is translated as CSARDDGGRIDTQYF.

This clonotype was seen repeatedly, ten times or more. This sequence joins TRBV6-1 and TRBJ2-7; perhaps TRBD2 as D (6 bases). Trimming stripped 6 bases from V and 1 base from J, with 19 bases between. This CDR3 region has 16 residues. CDR1 and CDR2 (germline): MNHNS, SASEGT. CDR3 region: CASREPTRSRSYEQYF. Written as DNA, the CDR3 is TGTGCCAGCAGGGAACCGACTAGGAGTAGGTCCTACGAGCAGTACTTC.

The chain has TRBV20-1 and TRBJ1-5; D is undetermined. The CDR3 is made up of 12 amino acids. Germline CDR1 is DFQATT and CDR2 is SNEGSKA (reference sequence). V was clipped by 6 bases and J by 3 bases, with 9 bases between them. The CDR3 DNA reads TGCAGTGCAGGGTATCTCAATCAGCCCCAGCATTTT. This translates into CSAGYLNQPQHF.

About this clonotype: Possible read error: a much larger clone is one base away. J is TRBJ2-3 and V is TRBV5-1; possibly TRBD1 for D (8 bases). Germline loops: CDR1 SGHRS, CDR2 YFSETQ. The CDR3 contains 14 residues. Trimming pared 7 bases from V and 2 bases from J, leaving 14 bases between. The CDR3, as DNA: TGCGCCAGCTGGACAGGGAGGGCCACAGATACGCAGTATTTT. Its translation: CASWTGRATDTQYF.

The chain couples TRBV2 to TRBJ1-1, with D possibly TRBD1 on 6 matching bases. V was cut by 6 bases and J by 3 bases, with 23 bases left in between. CDR3 length: 17 amino acids. Germline CDR1 is SNHLY and CDR2 is FYNNEI. The CDR3 here is CASRAGSLEGGDTEAFF. CDR3 sequence (DNA): TGTGCCAGCAGGGCCGGGAGCCTCGAAGGGGGGGACACTGAAGCTTTCTTT.

In its sample, this clonotype was seen once. The chain employs TRBV5-1 and TRBJ1-1; D gene uncertain. CDR1 and CDR2 from the germline V gene are SGHRS and YFSETQ. The V gene lost 4 bases and the J gene lost 4 bases, with 14 bases spanning the gap. The CDR3 has 14 residues. This CDR3 reads CASSPDGSSTEAFF. The CDR3 DNA reads TGCGCCAGCAGCCCGGACGGATCAAGCACTGAAGCTTTCTTT.

V and J are TRBV2 and TRBJ2-6; D may be TRBD1 (5 bases). The germline V gene encodes CDR1 SNHLY and CDR2 FYNNEI. Trimming took 1 base from V and 3 from J, leaving 13 bases between them. This CDR3 has 17 amino acids. The CDR3: CASSEVVRVGGANVLTF. CDR3 nucleotides: TGTGCCAGCAGTGAAGTGGTCAGGGTGGGTGGGGCCAACGTCCTGACTTTC.

This clonotype was detected many times. The chain couples TRBV19 to TRBJ1-6; TRBD1 is a possible D gene (6 bases). This CDR3 is built from 16 residues. Germline V gene data show CDR1 as LNHDA and CDR2 as SQIVND (reference sequence). The V gene lost 0 bases and the J gene lost 5 bases, with 11 bases spanning the gap. CDR3 DNA sequence: TGTGCCAGTAGTATAGAGGGACAACTCAATAATTCACCCCTCCACTTT. It codes for CASSIEGQLNNSPLHF.

V and J are TRBV20-1 and TRBJ1-1; D may be TRBD1 (5 bases). The CDR3 length is 11 residues. Germline V gives CDR1 DFQATT, CDR2 SNEGSKA (reference sequence). The V gene lost 5 bases and the J gene lost 10 bases, with 14 bases spanning the gap. CDR3 protein: CSARLLGGAFF. The CDR3 region has the DNA TGCAGTGCTCGTCTCCTTGGGGGAGCTTTCTTT.

The J gene is TRBJ2-1, the V gene TRBV28; D gene unclear. Trimming stripped 5 bases from V and 2 bases from J, with 16 bases between. CDR1 MDHEN and CDR2 SYDVKM come from the germline V gene. The CDR3 has 16 residues. DNA for the CDR3: TGTGCCAGCAGTCAACACACCGAACGGGCCTACAATGAGCAGTTCTTC. Translating it yields CASSQHTERAYNEQFF.

The chain uses TRBV7-9 and TRBJ2-1; 9 bases are shared with TRBD1. The CDR3 contains 17 residues. V lost 1 base to trimming and J lost 9 bases; unmatched junction nucleotides: 13. Germline assignment: CDR1 SEHNR and CDR2 FQNEAQ (reference sequence). The CDR3 coding sequence is TGTGCCAGCAGCTTAGGGTACCGGGACAGGGACGCTAGTGAGCAGTTCTTC. It specifies CASSLGYRDRDASEQFF. The whole variable domain, remainder taken from reference TRBV7-9 and TRBJ2-1, is DTGVSQNPRHKITKRGQNVTFRCDPISEHNRLYWYRQTLGQGPEFLTYFQNEAQLEKSRLLSDRFSAERPKGSFSTLEIQRTEQGDSAMYLCASSLGYRDRDASEQFFGPGTRLTVL.

This clonotype was found many times. The gene calls are TRBV30 and TRBJ2-7; D is unclear. Trimming removed 0 bases at V and 5 bases at J, with 5 bases between. This CDR3 spans 11 amino acids. Germline loops: CDR1 GTSNPN, CDR2 SVGIG (reference sequence). This CDR3 is CAWSVGNEQYF. The CDR3 bases are TGTGCCTGGAGTGTTGGGAACGAGCAGTACTTC.

There are many counts of this clonotype. The V call is TRBV10-2, the J call TRBJ2-3; D is uncertain. V lost 3 bases, J lost 2 bases, and 12 bases lay in between. Germline CDR1 is WSHSY and CDR2 is SAAADI. This CDR3 has 15 residues. CDR3 residues: CASSDPPASTDTQYF. CDR3 bases: TGCGCCAGCAGTGATCCGCCCGCTTCCACAGATACGCAGTATTTT.

This chain uses TRBV21-1 with TRBJ2-7; the listed D gene, TRBD2, was not tested against the DNA. TRBV21-1 is marked as a pseudogene. The CDR3 runs to 16 residues. The CDR3, as DNA: TGTGCCAGCAACCCGGGACTAGCGGGTAGCTCCTACGAGCAGTACTTC. As protein: CASNPGLAGSSYEQYF.

At least ten counts were recorded for this clonotype. The chain's CDR3 is CSARVGGPGYTF. The CDR3 nucleotides are TGCAGTGCTAGAGTTGGGGGTCCTGGCTACACCTTC. The chain uses TRBV20-1 and TRBJ1-2, with D possibly being TRBD1 (5 bases). The CDR3 extends over 12 amino acids. Germline values: CDR1 DFQATT, CDR2 SNEGSKA (reference sequence). Trimming removed 1 base at V and 7 bases at J, with 10 bases between.

Only a few counts were recorded for this clonotype. The chain joins TRBV28 to TRBJ2-7; TRBD2 matches at 8 bases. Germline loops: CDR1 MDHEN, CDR2 SYDVKM. V trimming: 11 bases; J trimming: 5 bases; junction bases outside the gene matches: 11. The CDR3 is 13 amino acids. Here the CDR3 DNA reads TGTGCCTGGAGTGCGGGACTAGACGACGAGCAGTACTTC. Translation: CAWSAGLDDEQYF.

The chain has TRBV7-9 and TRBJ1-6; 8 bases match TRBD1. The trim removed 3 bases at V and 10 bases at J, leaving 11 bases unmatched. The CDR3 runs to 16 residues. Germline V gives CDR1 SEHNR, CDR2 FQNEAQ (reference sequence). The CDR3 nucleotides are TGTGCCAGCAGCTTTGCGGACAGGGTCTTAAGGTCACCCCTCCACTTT. It codes for CASSFADRVLRSPLHF.

The sample holds many counts of this clonotype. The gene calls are TRBV25-1 and TRBJ2-1; D gene ambiguous. CDR3 length equals 16 residues. CDR1 MGHDK and CDR2 SYGVNS come from the germline V gene. The V gene lost 5 bases and the J gene lost 8 bases, with 22 bases spanning the gap. The CDR3 sequence is CASSTYLDGPRDEQFF. The CDR3 DNA reads TGTGCCAGCAGTACGTATTTAGACGGACCGCGCGATGAGCAGTTCTTC.

The chain joins TRBV12-3 or TRBV12-4 to TRBJ1-1; 10 bases align to TRBD1. The CDR3 covers 14 residues. J was trimmed by 5 bases and V by 8 bases; bases with no gene match: 8. CDR3 residues: CASDDRGLGTEAFF. DNA for the CDR3: TGTGCCAGCGATGACAGGGGGCTGGGGACTGAAGCTTTCTTT.

This chain uses TRBV7-3 with TRBJ2-3, with D perhaps being TRBD1 or TRBD2 (5 bases each). This CDR3 has 16 amino acids. Trimming shortened V by 4 bases and J by 0 bases, and 14 bases separated the two germline ends. Germline V CDR1 and CDR2: SGHTA, FQGTGA. In DNA form, the CDR3 reads TGTGCCAGCAGCTCCACCGGGACCGCGAGCACAGATACGCAGTATTTT. It is translated as CASSSTGTASTDTQYF.